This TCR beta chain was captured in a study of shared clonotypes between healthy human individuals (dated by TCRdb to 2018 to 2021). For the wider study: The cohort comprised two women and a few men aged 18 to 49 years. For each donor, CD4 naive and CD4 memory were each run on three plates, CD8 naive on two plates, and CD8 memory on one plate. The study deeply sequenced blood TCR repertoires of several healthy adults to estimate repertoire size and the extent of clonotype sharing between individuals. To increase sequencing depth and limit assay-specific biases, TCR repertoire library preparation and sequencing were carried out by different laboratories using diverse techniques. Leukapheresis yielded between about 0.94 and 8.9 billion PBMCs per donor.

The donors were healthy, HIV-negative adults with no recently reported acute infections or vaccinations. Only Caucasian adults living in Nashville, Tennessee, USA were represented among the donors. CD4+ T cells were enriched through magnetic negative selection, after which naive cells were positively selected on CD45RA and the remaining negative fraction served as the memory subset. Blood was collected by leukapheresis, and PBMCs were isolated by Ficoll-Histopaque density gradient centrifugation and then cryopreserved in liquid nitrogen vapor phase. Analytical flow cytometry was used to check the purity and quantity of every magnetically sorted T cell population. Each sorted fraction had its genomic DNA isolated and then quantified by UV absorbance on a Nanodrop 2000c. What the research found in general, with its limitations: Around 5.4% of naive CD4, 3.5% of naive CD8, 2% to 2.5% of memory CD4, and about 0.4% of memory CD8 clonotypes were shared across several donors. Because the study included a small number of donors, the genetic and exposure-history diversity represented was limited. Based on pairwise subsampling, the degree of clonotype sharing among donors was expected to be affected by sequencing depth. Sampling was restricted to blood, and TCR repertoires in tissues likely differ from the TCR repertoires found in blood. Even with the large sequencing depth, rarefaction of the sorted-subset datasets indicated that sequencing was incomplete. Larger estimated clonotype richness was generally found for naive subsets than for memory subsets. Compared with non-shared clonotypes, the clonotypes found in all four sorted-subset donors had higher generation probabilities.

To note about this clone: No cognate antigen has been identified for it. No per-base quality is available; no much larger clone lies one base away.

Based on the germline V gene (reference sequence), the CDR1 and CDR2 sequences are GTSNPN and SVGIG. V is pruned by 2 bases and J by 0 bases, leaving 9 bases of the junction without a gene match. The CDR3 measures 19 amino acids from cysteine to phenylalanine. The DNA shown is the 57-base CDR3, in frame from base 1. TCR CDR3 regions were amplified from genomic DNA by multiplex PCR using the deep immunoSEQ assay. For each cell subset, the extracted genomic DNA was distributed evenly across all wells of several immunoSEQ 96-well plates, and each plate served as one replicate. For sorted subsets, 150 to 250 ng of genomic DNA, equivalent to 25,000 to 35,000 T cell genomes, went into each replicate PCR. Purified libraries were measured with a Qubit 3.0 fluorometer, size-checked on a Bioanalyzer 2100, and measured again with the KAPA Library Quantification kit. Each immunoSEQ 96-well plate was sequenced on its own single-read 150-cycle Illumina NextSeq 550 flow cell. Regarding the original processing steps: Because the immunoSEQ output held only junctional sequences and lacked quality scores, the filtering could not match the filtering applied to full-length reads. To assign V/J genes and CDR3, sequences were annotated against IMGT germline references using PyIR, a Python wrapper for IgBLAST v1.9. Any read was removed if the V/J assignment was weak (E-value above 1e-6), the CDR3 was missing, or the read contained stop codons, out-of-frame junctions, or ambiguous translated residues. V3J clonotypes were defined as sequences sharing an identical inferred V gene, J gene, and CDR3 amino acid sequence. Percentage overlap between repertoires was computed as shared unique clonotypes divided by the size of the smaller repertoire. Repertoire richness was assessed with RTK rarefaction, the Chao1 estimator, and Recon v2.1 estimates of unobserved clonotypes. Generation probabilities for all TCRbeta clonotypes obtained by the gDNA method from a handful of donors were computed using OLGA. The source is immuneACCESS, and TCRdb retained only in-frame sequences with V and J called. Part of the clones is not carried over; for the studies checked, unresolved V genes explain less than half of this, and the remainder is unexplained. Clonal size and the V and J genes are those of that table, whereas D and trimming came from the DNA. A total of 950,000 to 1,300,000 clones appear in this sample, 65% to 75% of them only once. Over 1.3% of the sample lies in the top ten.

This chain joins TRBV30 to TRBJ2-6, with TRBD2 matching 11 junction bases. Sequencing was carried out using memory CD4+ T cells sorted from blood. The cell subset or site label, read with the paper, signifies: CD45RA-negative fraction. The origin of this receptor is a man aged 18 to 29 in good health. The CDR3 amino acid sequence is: CAWSTSRTSGRSGANVLTF. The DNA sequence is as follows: TGTGCCTGGAGTACGTCGCGGACTAGCGGGCGCTCTGGGGCCAACGTCCTGACTTTC.